The 22 T cell receptor beta chains in this list originate from one sample, sequenced in a study of OX40 agonist ivuxolimab in advanced cancers. TCRdb keeps only in-frame clones here, not all; method: immunoSEQ multiplex PCR. Found here are tens of thousands of clones, about nine tenths of them singletons; the top ten hold approximately 1.9%. Sequencing used CD4+ or CD8+ T cells sorted from blood, obtained in a trial of the OX40 agonist ivuxolimab. These receptors all stem from an adult with an advanced solid tumor such as melanoma, head and neck, liver or kidney cancer.

The chain links TRBV12-5 to TRBJ2-5; maybe TRBD2 (6 bases). Germline V gives CDR1 LGHNT, CDR2 FRNRAP. V shed 7 bases and J shed 1 base, with 13 bases lying between them. The CDR3 sequence is 14 residues long. CDR3 sequence (DNA): TGTGCTAGTGTCACCGGGACTTCCCAAGAGACCCAGTACTTC. Amino acid sequence: CASVTGTSQETQYF. Together with reference TRBV12-5 and TRBJ2-5, the CDR3 gives the full variable domain: DARVTQTPRHKVTEMGQEVTMRCQPILGHNTVFWYRQTMMQGLELLAYFRNRAPLDDSGMPKDRFSAEMPDATLATLKIQPSEPRDSAVYFCASVTGTSQETQYFGPGTRLLVL.

The V call is TRBV23-1, the J call TRBJ2-7; 8 nucleotides align to TRBD1. TRBV23-1 is filed as an ORF, its function uncertain. This CDR3 has 15 residues. V gave up 2 bases and J gave up 2 bases; unmatched junction bases: 5. The CDR3 here is CASSQLSTGAYEQYF. In DNA, the CDR3 is TGCGCCAGCAGTCAACTCTCGACAGGGGCCTACGAGCAGTACTTC.

The rearrangement uses TRBV4-2 and TRBJ1-3; D remains ambiguous. Germline CDR1 reads LGHNA; CDR2 reads YNFKEQ. Deletions cut 0 bases from V and 4 bases from J, with 4 bases between. CDR3 length equals 13 residues. For the CDR3, the DNA is TGTGCCAGCAGCCAAGATCACGGAAACACCATATATTTT. Translated: CASSQDHGNTIYF.

The count of this clone is one. This rearrangement joins TRBV19 to TRBJ1-5; 8 bases are a match to TRBD1. After removal of 5 bases from V and 2 bases from J, the junction contained 2 bases not matched to a gene. Germline lookup yields CDR1 LNHDA and CDR2 SQIVND (reference sequence). The CDR3 spans 14 residues. The CDR3 DNA is TGTGCCAGTAGTGAGGACAGGGGCAATCAGCCCCAGCATTTT. Amino acids: CASSEDRGNQPQHF.

This clone has only one observation. The chain combines TRBV9 with TRBJ1-1, with TRBD1 as a possible D gene (6 bases). Germline CDR1 and CDR2: SGDLS and YYNGEE. CDR3 length equals 14 residues. V was trimmed by 3 bases and J by 5 bases, leaving 14 bases between them. For the CDR3, the DNA is TGTGCCAGCAGCGGGGCAGGGGAGGGGACTGAAGCTTTCTTT. It yields the protein CASSGAGEGTEAFF.

The chain employs TRBV5-1 and TRBJ2-7, with 13 bases fitting TRBD2. Unmatched junction bases numbered 4, after V lost 2 bases and J lost 5 bases. Germline V gives CDR1 SGHRS, CDR2 YFSETQ. This CDR3 spans 15 amino acids. The CDR3 sequence is CASSLLAGGYHEQYF. The DNA of the CDR3 is TGCGCCAGCAGCTTACTAGCGGGAGGGTACCACGAGCAGTACTTC. Drawing the rest from reference TRBV5-1 and TRBJ2-7, the complete variable domain is KAGVTQTPRYLIKTRGQQVTLSCSPISGHRSVSWYQQTPGQGLQFLFEYFSETQRNKGNFPGRFSGRQFSNSRSEMNVSTLELGDSALYLCASSLLAGGYHEQYFGPGTRLTVT.

The J gene is TRBJ2-2, the V gene TRBV7-8; D is unresolved. In germline, CDR1 is SGHVS, CDR2 FQNEAQ. The CDR3 is 12 amino acids. The ends were cut back, 8 bases at V and 4 bases at J, with 8 bases in the middle. CDR3 residues: CASGRSTGELFF. CDR3 in DNA: TGTGCCAGCGGCAGAAGCACCGGGGAGCTGTTTTTT.

Turning to this clone: A single base separates this from a much larger clone, so it may be a read error. Within the sample, other DNA sequences also encode this same CDR3. This chain uses TRBV27 with TRBJ1-1, with D tentatively TRBD1 (6 bases). This CDR3 spans 18 amino acids. Germline V gene sequence: CDR1 MNHEY, CDR2 SMNVEV (reference sequence). CDR3 region: CASSLSPIWGLGNTEAFF. CDR3 nucleotide sequence: TGTGCCAGCAGTTTATCGCCCATCTGGGGGCTGGGAAACACCGAAGCTTTCTTT.

This clone was observed a handful of times. J is TRBJ1-1 and V is TRBV5-1, with a possible D match to TRBD1 (5 bases). This CDR3 contains 13 residues. Trimming left V 7 bases short and J 0 bases short, with 10 bases between. Germline lookup yields CDR1 SGHRS and CDR2 YFSETQ. CDR3: CASAGTVNTEAFF. As DNA, the CDR3 is TGCGCCAGCGCCGGGACGGTGAACACTGAAGCTTTCTTT.

The V and J genes are TRBV7-9 and TRBJ2-1; 8 bases are a match to TRBD2. From germline, CDR1 is SEHNR and CDR2 FQNEAQ (reference sequence). Trimming cost V 6 bases and J 5 bases; bases outside gene matches: 6. The CDR3 has 14 residues. The CDR3 sequence is CASSSSGRDNEQFF. In DNA, the CDR3 is TGTGCCAGCAGTTCGAGCGGGAGAGACAATGAGCAGTTCTTC.

The sample holds one count of this clone. The chain carries TRBV25-1 and TRBJ1-3; D is undetermined. The V and J ends lost 2 bases and 7 bases respectively, with 12 bases between them. The CDR3 sequence is 14 residues long. Germline assignment: CDR1 MGHDK and CDR2 SYGVNS. CDR3 sequence: CASSEPSRDNTIYF. The DNA for the CDR3 is TGTGCCAGCAGTGAACCGAGTCGAGACAACACCATATATTTT. The complete variable domain, with remaining parts taken from reference TRBV25-1 and TRBJ1-3, reads EADIYQTPRYLVIGTGKKITLECSQTMGHDKMYWYQQDPGMELHLIHYSYGVNSTEKGDLSSESTVSRIRTEHFPLTLESARPSHTSQYLCASSEPSRDNTIYFGEGSWLTVV.

V is TRBV28 and J is TRBJ2-3; maybe TRBD1 (6 bases). The CDR3 totals 15 residues. Deletions cut 5 bases from V and 1 base from J, with 13 bases between. The germline V gene encodes CDR1 MDHEN and CDR2 SYDVKM. The chain's CDR3 is CASSVLSGGTDTQYF. CDR3 sequence (DNA): TGTGCCAGCAGTGTCCTATCAGGGGGCACAGATACGCAGTATTTT.

The table lists this clone with a few counts. This chain uses TRBV6-6 with TRBJ1-2; 10 bases align to TRBD1. Germline values: CDR1 MNHNY, CDR2 SVGAGI (reference sequence). This CDR3 region has 13 residues. The ends lost 11 bases at V and 4 bases at J; junction bases unmatched: 7. CDR3 sequence reads: CAGTGEAGYGYTF. The CDR3 DNA follows: TGTGCCGGGACAGGGGAAGCAGGCTATGGCTACACCTTC.

The table lists this clone with a count of one. The J gene is TRBJ2-3, the V gene TRBV7-8, with D possibly being TRBD2 (6 bases). The CDR3 extends over 15 amino acids. Germline values: CDR1 SGHVS, CDR2 FQNEAQ. V was shortened by 1 base and J by 4 bases, with 12 bases between the two germline ends. Here the CDR3 DNA reads TGTGCCAGCAGCTTAGACGGGAGTGGCGCAGATACGCAGTATTTT. It yields the protein CASSLDGSGADTQYF. The whole variable domain, remainder taken from reference TRBV7-8 and TRBJ2-3, is GAGVSQSPRYKVAKRGQDVALRCDPISGHVSLFWYQQALGQGPEFLTYFQNEAQLDKSGLPSDRFFAERPEGSVSTLKIQRTQQEDSAVYLCASSLDGSGADTQYFGPGTRLTVL.

This rearrangement joins TRBV27 to TRBJ1-1, with D perhaps TRBD1 (5 bases). The germline V and J ends were trimmed by 0 bases and 5 bases, with 7 bases remaining between them. The germline V gene encodes CDR1 MNHEY and CDR2 SMNVEV (reference sequence). This CDR3 comprises 13 residues. CDR3 DNA: TGTGCCAGCAGTTTATCCCGGGGGACTGAAGCTTTCTTT. This sequence encodes CASSLSRGTEAFF.

The chain has TRBV19 and TRBJ1-4, with D maybe TRBD1 (5 bases). With 1 base removed from V and 3 bases from J, the gap between germline ends came to 12 bases. Germline CDR1 and CDR2: LNHDA and SQIVND (reference sequence). CDR3 length: 16 amino acids. This CDR3 is CASSIAGAPANEKLFF. The CDR3, as DNA: TGTGCCAGTAGTATAGCTGGGGCGCCGGCTAATGAAAAACTGTTTTTT.

The rearrangement uses TRBV2 and TRBJ2-2; D unclear. The CDR3 is 14 residues long. Trimming shortened V by 4 bases and J by 4 bases, and 10 bases separated the two germline ends. Germline V lookup: CDR1 SNHLY, CDR2 FYNNEI. The CDR3 nucleotides read TGTGCCAGCAGTGTTGACACAGCCACCGGGGAGCTGTTTTTT. Translation: CASSVDTATGELFF.

This clone was counted a few times. This chain uses TRBV4-1 with TRBJ2-1; TRBD2 matches at 9 bases. Per the germline V gene, CDR1 is MGHRA and CDR2 is YSYEKL. The CDR3 runs to 16 residues. V shed 5 bases, J shed 4 bases, and the junction held 9 bases outside the gene matches. The CDR3 spells CASSTSWTSEYNEQFF. CDR3 bases: TGCGCCAGCAGCACTTCTTGGACTAGCGAGTACAATGAGCAGTTCTTC.

In regard to this clone: The sample has other DNA sequences that encode this CDR3 too. The chain links TRBV7-6 to TRBJ2-1, with 7 nucleotides matching TRBD1. CDR3 size: 14 residues. With 5 bases clipped from V and 2 bases from J, the junction kept 3 bases outside the gene matches. Germline values: CDR1 SGHVS, CDR2 FNYEAQ. Here the CDR3 reads CASSQGQTYNEQFF. In nucleotides, the CDR3 is TGTGCCAGCAGCCAGGGACAGACCTACAATGAGCAGTTCTTC.

The chain carries TRBV4-2 and TRBJ2-3; D is unclear. The ends were cut back, 2 bases at V and 2 bases at J, with 11 bases in the middle. CDR3 length: 15 amino acids. Germline assignment: CDR1 LGHNA and CDR2 YNFKEQ. The CDR3 sequence: CASSQSTGITDTQYF. The CDR3 DNA sequence: TGTGCCAGCAGCCAATCGACTGGAATCACAGATACGCAGTATTTT.

The chain recombines TRBV28 with TRBJ1-2; a weak D match, TRBD1 (5 bases). CDR1 MDHEN and CDR2 SYDVKM come from the germline V gene. V dropped 5 bases and J dropped 2 bases, with 15 bases sitting between them. The CDR3 consists of 15 residues. The DNA for the CDR3 is TGTGCCAGCAGTCCCCCGACAGAGATAAACTATGGCTACACCTTC. This encodes CASSPPTEINYGYTF.

The J gene is TRBJ2-1, the V gene TRBV5-1; 14 nucleotides align to TRBD2. The CDR3 sequence is 18 residues long. V shed 4 bases and J 0 bases; nucleotides not matched to a gene: 6. Per germline, CDR1 SGHRS and CDR2 YFSETQ. This CDR3 reads CASSGEGTSGSSYNEQFF. The CDR3 coding sequence is TGCGCCAGCAGCGGAGAAGGGACTAGCGGGAGCTCCTACAATGAGCAGTTCTTC.